Below are 6 T cell receptor beta chains sequenced from a single sample in a study of PD-1 blockade in classical Hodgkin lymphoma. The table came from immunoSEQ multiplex PCR; TCRdb's copy has only in-frame clones and leaves some out. The sample yields about 12,000 clones, 80% to 85% seen once. Relapse was seen in all patients after autologous stem cell transplantation, and brentuximab vedotin exposure was variable. This specimen consisted of peripheral blood mononuclear cells (PBMCs), obtained at baseline. The receptors derive from a human donor with classical Hodgkin lymphoma.

The V call is TRBV6-1, the J call TRBJ2-1, with a weak D call TRBD2 (5 bases). Trimming took 8 bases from V and 10 from J, leaving 12 bases between them. CDR1 and CDR2 (germline): MNHNS, SASEGT. The CDR3 is made up of 11 amino acids. This CDR3 is CASHRGSEQFF. The CDR3 DNA reads as TGTGCCAGCCATCGCGGGTCCGAGCAGTTCTTC.

The V call is TRBV6-5, the J call TRBJ2-2; TRBD1 agrees at 7 bases. V lost 5 bases to trimming and J lost 6 bases; unmatched junction nucleotides: 6. The germline CDR1 and CDR2 sequences are MNHEY and SVGAGI. CDR3 size: 14 residues. The chain's CDR3 is CASSEFQGAGELFF. The CDR3, as DNA: TGTGCCAGCAGTGAATTCCAGGGGGCCGGGGAGCTGTTTTTT.

This clone has more than one count but fewer than ten. The CDR3 sequence is CAWSVWGRDEAFF. The CDR3 nucleotides are TGTGCCTGGAGTGTTTGGGGGCGCGATGAAGCTTTCTTT. J is TRBJ1-1 and V is TRBV30; perhaps TRBD1 as D (6 bases). The CDR3 totals 13 residues. V was trimmed by 0 bases and J by 7 bases, leaving 12 bases between them. Germline CDR1 reads GTSNPN; CDR2 reads SVGIG (reference sequence).

The chain links TRBV18 to TRBJ2-5; TRBD1 might be the D (6 bases). V lost 4 bases to trimming and J lost 5 bases, with 20 bases between them. This CDR3 comprises 16 residues. Germline V gives CDR1 KGHSH, CDR2 LQKENI. In nucleotides, the CDR3 is TGTGCCAGCTCACAACTGCCGGGAACAGGGCAGGAGACCCAGTACTTC. This encodes CASSQLPGTGQETQYF.

The chain combines TRBV10-1 with TRBJ2-2; the match to TRBD2 covers 11 bases. Germline V gives CDR1 WNHNN, CDR2 SYGVQD (reference sequence). CDR3 length: 17 amino acids. Losses at the gene ends were 4 bases for V and 4 bases for J; bases not matched to a gene: 8. The CDR3 sequence: CASSGPGLADLTGELFF. CDR3 DNA: TGCGCCAGCAGTGGTCCGGGACTAGCGGATCTCACCGGGGAGCTGTTTTTT.

The CDR3: CASNARGLRGYTF. DNA for the CDR3: TGTGCCAGCAACGCGAGGGGGCTCAGGGGCTACACCTTC. This chain joins TRBV6-1 and TRBJ1-2; 7 nucleotides agree with TRBD1. CDR3 length: 13 amino acids. Germline CDR1 is MNHNS and CDR2 is SASEGT. Trimming at V came to 7 bases and at J to 8 bases, leaving 10 bases not matched to a gene.